This T cell receptor (beta chain) was sequenced during a study of shared clonotypes between healthy human individuals. Genomic DNA per cell subset filled all wells of several immunoSEQ plates. Libraries were prepared by immunoSEQ multiplex PCR; TCRdb keeps only in-frame clonotypes and omits some of them. The data contain roughly 1,500,000 clones, 98% of them singletons. The CDR3 length is 16 residues. The V segment lost 1 base and the J segment 9 bases; nucleotides outside the gene matches: 15. Looked up from germline, CDR1 is MNHEY and CDR2 is SMNVEV (reference sequence). A CD45RA+ naive subset and a CD45RA-negative memory subset were split from CD4+ cells.

This TCR came from a man in his thirties or forties in good health. The sample comprised naive CD4+ T cells sorted from blood. This sample's subset: CD45RA+ positively selected. This chain links TRBV27 with TRBJ2-7; 7 bases map to TRBD2. The CDR3 spells CASSLFPGTTLGGQYF. The DNA for the CDR3 is TGTGCCAGCAGTTTATTCCCCGGGACTACCCTTGGCGGGCAGTACTTC.